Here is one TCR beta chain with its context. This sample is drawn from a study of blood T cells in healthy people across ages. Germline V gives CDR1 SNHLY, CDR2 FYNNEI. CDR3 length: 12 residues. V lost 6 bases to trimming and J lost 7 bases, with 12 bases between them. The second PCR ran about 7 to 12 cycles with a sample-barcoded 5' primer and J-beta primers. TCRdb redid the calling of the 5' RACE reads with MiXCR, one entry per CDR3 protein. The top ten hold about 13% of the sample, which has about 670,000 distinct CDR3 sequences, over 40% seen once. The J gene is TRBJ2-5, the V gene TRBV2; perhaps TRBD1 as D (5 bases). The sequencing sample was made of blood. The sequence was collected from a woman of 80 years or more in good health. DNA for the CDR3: TGTGCCAGCAGGATAGGGCAGGGGACCCAGTACTTC. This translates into CASRIGQGTQYF.